The clone carrying this T cell receptor beta chain came up many times. Its antigen is undetermined. Each single cDNA molecule received a unique molecular identifier. TCRdb called the 5' RACE reads again in MiXCR, with one record for every CDR3 protein. Of tens of thousands of distinct CDR3 sequences listed, roughly 15% are singletons. The V gene's germline CDR1 is LGHDT and CDR2 YNNKEL (reference sequence). This CDR3 region has 12 residues. V dropped 4 bases and J dropped 9; count of bases not matched to a gene: 2. The sample comes from a study of early T cells in non-severe SARS-CoV-2 infection. Study-level information: Sequenced bulk RNA came from whole blood that was unsorted, and chains were unpaired.

Points from the study as a whole: In VDJdb matching, anti-spike CD8 responses were favored while private and CD4 specificities went missing.

The sequence derives from an adult who was a healthcare worker with PCR-confirmed SARS-CoV-2 infection or an uninfected control (not recorded which). This sequence joins TRBV3-1 and TRBJ2-1; TRBD1 aligns across 8 bases. The input for sequencing was whole blood, taken at baseline. CDR3 in DNA: TGTGCCAGCAGCCCTCAGGGGGCTGAGCAGTTCTTC. Its protein is CASSPQGAEQFF.